This entry features one TCR beta chain sequence. The target antigen is unknown. A library of TCRbeta sequences, prepared with unique molecular identifiers, was generated. MiXCR, run by TCRdb on the PCR reads, gives a single entry per CDR3 protein. This sample has 440,000 or so distinct CDR3 sequences, with about 40% found just once. The sample is drawn from a study of T-cell reconstitution after alpha-beta-depleted transplantation in children. Findings of the study overall: T-cell counts and diversity at one year following transplant were attributed mainly to newly produced T cells. Two months or so post-transplant, alpha-beta T cells reportedly derived from several hundred expanded graft clones. High day-60 TCRbeta diversity in some patients came from surviving recipient T cells and thymic progenitors.

The V and J ends lost 3 bases and 7 bases respectively, with 12 bases between them. The CDR3 loop spans 14 amino acids. In germline, CDR1 is LGHDT, CDR2 YNNKEL (reference sequence). Sequencing was performed on PBMCs, taken before TCRalphabeta/CD19-depleted stem cell transplant. The chain couples TRBV3-1 to TRBJ2-2, with D hard to call. The receptor comes from a girl under 10 years old with aplastic anemia, due to receive a stem cell transplant. CDR3 region: CASSHLLLNGELFF. The CDR3 DNA is TGTGCCAGCAGCCACCTATTGCTAAACGGGGAGCTGTTTTTT.